The 22 T cell receptor beta chains listed next were all sequenced from one sample in a study of CD8 T cells in ankylosing spondylitis. TCRdb re-analysed the 5' RACE reads in MiXCR, keeping a single row per CDR3 protein. The sample contains roughly 200,000 distinct CDR3 sequences, more than 25% of which appear only once. Sequenced sample: blood, either unsorted or a sorted T cell fraction (not recorded which). These receptors were collected from a male donor with ankylosing spondylitis or in good health (not recorded which).

This clonotype appeared many times. The junction shows a germline mismatch at one end, possibly a read error. V and J are TRBV7-7 and TRBJ2-1; TRBD1 or TRBD2 may be the D gene (6 bases each). The CDR3 has 16 residues. Germline V gene data show CDR1 as SSHAT and CDR2 as FNYEAQ (reference sequence). The CDR3 coding sequence is TGTGCTAGCAGCTTAGAAGGGGGGAGCTCCTACAATGAGCAGTTCTTC. Translated: CASSLEGGSSYNEQFF.

This clonotype has ten or more counts. The chain employs TRBV4-2 and TRBJ1-1; D perhaps matches TRBD1 (6 bases). Germline lookup yields CDR1 LGHNA and CDR2 YNFKEQ. Trimming removed 4 bases at V and 3 bases at J, with 15 bases between. This CDR3 is built from 15 residues. This CDR3 reads CASSRGQGEDTEAFF. The CDR3 coding sequence is TGTGCCAGCAGCCGGGGGCAGGGAGAGGACACTGAAGCTTTCTTT.

This chain connects TRBV13 to TRBJ2-7; TRBD2 matches 8 bases. This CDR3 comprises 13 residues. Germline V gene lookup returns CDR1 PRHDT and CDR2 FYEKMQ (reference sequence). Trimming took 6 bases from V and 6 from J; bases not matched to a gene: 7. For the CDR3, the DNA is TGTGCCAGCAGGTTTTCTAGCGGGTCCGAGCAGTACTTC. Translated, it gives CASRFSSGSEQYF.

This clonotype was recorded a few times. The chain is built from TRBV20-1 and TRBJ2-7, with D possibly being TRBD2 (6 bases). Germline V gene data show CDR1 as DFQATT and CDR2 as SNEGSKA (reference sequence). The CDR3 runs 12 residues. Trimming stripped 5 bases from V and 0 bases from J, with 8 bases between. Here the CDR3 DNA reads TGCAGTGCTCGGGAGTCCTCCTACGAGCAGTACTTC. It specifies CSARESSYEQYF.

This chain joins TRBV6-1 and TRBJ1-1, with D perhaps matching TRBD1 (5 bases). The length of the CDR3 is 14 residues. Trimming pared 5 bases from V and 7 bases from J, leaving 17 bases between. Germline lookup yields CDR1 MNHNS and CDR2 SASEGT. CDR3 DNA sequence: TGTGCCAGCAGTAGACCGGGGCCGATGTATGAAGCTTTCTTT. As protein: CASSRPGPMYEAFF.

Concerning this clonotype itself: This sequence may be a read error, since a much larger clone differs from it by one base. This likely comes from a read error, as the CDR3 has no conserved phenylalanine or tryptophan at its end. V and J are TRBV20-1 and TRBJ2-3, with 11 bases matching TRBD2. Unmatched junction bases numbered 10, after V lost 6 bases and J lost 5 bases. The CDR3 length is 15 residues. Germline loops: CDR1 DFQATT, CDR2 SNEGSKA (reference sequence). This CDR3 reads CSARSTSGIRDTQYI. The CDR3 DNA reads as TGCAGTGCGAGGTCGACTAGCGGGATTCGAGATACGCAGTATATT.

This clonotype occurred many times. The rearrangement links TRBV5-1 to TRBJ1-4, with TRBD1 as a possible D gene (6 bases). Trimming left V 4 bases short and J 0 bases short, with 10 bases between. CDR1 is SGHRS and CDR2 is YFSETQ in the germline V gene. The length of the CDR3 is 15 residues. CDR3 in amino acids: CASSNRTATNEKLFF. CDR3 DNA: TGCGCCAGCAGCAACCGGACAGCAACTAATGAAAAACTGTTTTTT.

This clonotype has only one observation. The V and J genes are TRBV20-1 and TRBJ2-7; unclear D gene. CDR3 length: 13 amino acids. Trimming left V 6 bases short and J 2 bases short, with 14 bases between. From germline, CDR1 is DFQATT and CDR2 SNEGSKA (reference sequence). In DNA, the CDR3 is TGCAGTGCCCCTCGTTACTCAGCCTACGAGCAGTACTTC. Amino acids: CSAPRYSAYEQYF.

This clonotype was picked up many times. The chain couples TRBV12-3 or TRBV12-4 to TRBJ2-2, with D perhaps matching TRBD2 (5 bases). V lost 5 bases and J lost 2, with 15 bases in between. The CDR3 sequence is 16 residues long. CDR3 in amino acids: CASSPERAKNTGELFF. For the CDR3, the DNA is TGTGCCAGCAGTCCTGAGAGGGCCAAAAACACCGGGGAGCTGTTTTTT.

This rearrangement joins TRBV12-3 or TRBV12-4 to TRBJ2-1; 10 bases map to TRBD2. This CDR3 contains 16 residues. Trimming cost V 2 bases and J 13 bases; bases outside gene matches: 14. CDR3 loop: CASSLSSSGSGVIQFF. In DNA, the CDR3 is TGTGCCAGCAGTTTAAGCTCTAGCGGGAGCGGAGTTATACAGTTCTTC.

In nucleotides, the CDR3 is TGTGCCAGCAGCTTACAGGGGATAGATACGCAGTATTTT. It is translated as CASSLQGIDTQYF. This chain uses TRBV7-2 with TRBJ2-3; maybe TRBD1 (6 bases). The CDR3 has 13 residues. CDR1 and CDR2 from the germline V gene are SGHTA and FQGNSA. Deletions cut 2 bases from V and 5 bases from J, with 8 bases between.

This clonotype occurred once. This rearrangement joins TRBV7-2 to TRBJ2-1; D call uncertain. The germline V gene has CDR1 SGHTA and CDR2 FQGNSA. Trimming cost V 4 bases and J 10 bases, with 14 bases left between them. This CDR3 is built from 13 residues. The CDR3 here is CASSSGPSGEQFF. CDR3 DNA sequence: TGTGCCAGCAGCTCCGGACCCTCTGGAGAGCAGTTCTTC.

The chain is built from TRBV29-1 and TRBJ2-1; perhaps TRBD2 as D (5 bases). Looked up from germline, CDR1 is SQVTM and CDR2 is ANQGSEA. Trimming removed 8 bases at V and 10 bases at J, with 15 bases between. The CDR3 loop spans 11 amino acids. In DNA, the CDR3 is TGCAGCTCAAAGAGGGCCGGGGAGCAGTTCTTC. Encoded protein: CSSKRAGEQFF.

At least ten counts were recorded for this clonotype. The genes are TRBV7-9 and TRBJ1-6; D ambiguous. This CDR3 spans 13 amino acids. The V gene lost 3 bases and the J gene lost 9 bases, with 9 bases spanning the gap. Germline CDR1 is SEHNR and CDR2 is FQNEAQ (reference sequence). CDR3 DNA: TGTGCCAGCAGCTTCCTTTCGGGTTCACCCCTCCACTTT. Its translation: CASSFLSGSPLHF.

The rearrangement joins TRBV20-1 to TRBJ2-7; TRBD2 matches 8 bases. J was trimmed by 4 bases and V by 5 bases; bases with no gene match: 4. CDR1 is DFQATT and CDR2 is SNEGSKA in the germline V gene (reference sequence). This CDR3 contains 12 residues. CDR3 in amino acids: CSALTSGYEQYF. CDR3 DNA sequence: TGCAGTGCTCTTACTAGCGGATACGAGCAGTACTTC.

This clonotype was observed many times. V usage is TRBV5-6 and J usage is TRBJ2-1; D gene uncertain. The CDR3 runs to 14 residues. The germline V gene has CDR1 SGHDT and CDR2 YYEEEE. With 2 bases removed from V and 5 bases from J, the gap between germline ends came to 11 bases. The CDR3 region is CASSLTGPHNEQFF. The DNA for the CDR3 is TGTGCCAGCAGCTTAACCGGGCCCCACAATGAGCAGTTCTTC.

Many counts were recorded for this clonotype. This chain joins TRBV6-1 and TRBJ2-3; D unresolved. Germline CDR1 is MNHNS and CDR2 is SASEGT. The V end was cut by 5 bases, the J end by 3 bases, with 9 bases between. This CDR3 has 13 amino acids. The CDR3: CASSTGGTDTQYF. DNA for the CDR3: TGTGCCAGCAGTACCGGTGGGACAGATACGCAGTATTTT.

The chain has TRBV27 and TRBJ2-3; TRBD1 or TRBD2 may be the D gene (5 bases each). Germline V gene data show CDR1 as MNHEY and CDR2 as SMNVEV (reference sequence). Between the trimmed V and J ends, which lost 2 bases and 0 bases, there was a span of 15 bases. This CDR3 is built from 17 residues. The chain's CDR3 is CASSLKGTGTSTDTQYF. CDR3 coding DNA: TGTGCCAGCAGTTTAAAGGGGACGGGTACTAGCACAGATACGCAGTATTTT.

The sample holds a few counts of this clonotype. The V and J genes are TRBV7-6 and TRBJ2-7; unclear D gene. The CDR3 length is 14 residues. The germline V gene has CDR1 SGHVS and CDR2 FNYEAQ. V gave up 2 bases and J gave up 3 bases, with 11 bases separating them. The CDR3 DNA follows: TGTGCCAGCAGCTTAACCGGCAGTATCTACGAGCAGTACTTC. Residues: CASSLTGSIYEQYF. The whole variable domain, filled in from reference TRBV7-6 and TRBJ2-7, reads GAGVSQSPRYKVTKRGQDVALRCDPISGHVSLYWYRQALGQGPEFLTYFNYEAQQDKSGLPNDRFSAERPEGSISTLTIQRTEQRDSAMYRCASSLTGSIYEQYFGPGTRLTVT.

This sequence joins TRBV29-1 and TRBJ2-1; D is possibly TRBD1 (6 bases). Trimming stripped 8 bases from V and 10 bases from J, with 21 bases between. The germline V gene has CDR1 SQVTM and CDR2 ANQGSEA. This CDR3 has 13 residues. The CDR3 DNA sequence: TGCAGCTTACAGGAAACAGGGAAGGGGGAGCAGTTCTTC. Protein sequence: CSLQETGKGEQFF.

This clonotype was counted ten times or more. CDR3 sequence: CAIRATGGETDTQYF. CDR3 in DNA: TGTGCCATCAGGGCGACAGGGGGCGAAACAGATACGCAGTATTTT. J is TRBJ2-3 and V is TRBV10-3, with TRBD1 identical over 10 bases. The CDR3 spans 15 residues. V shed 6 bases and J 3 bases; nucleotides not matched to a gene: 6. From germline, CDR1 is ENHRY and CDR2 SYGVKD.

This clonotype has more than one count but fewer than ten. The chain is built from TRBV20-1 and TRBJ2-3; the match to TRBD2 covers 7 bases. CDR3 length: 20 amino acids. The germline V gene encodes CDR1 DFQATT and CDR2 SNEGSKA (reference sequence). Trimming took 0 bases from V and 2 from J; bases not matched to a gene: 20. The CDR3 is CSARDVGSLADHQYTDTQYF. CDR3 nucleotides: TGCAGTGCTAGAGATGTTGGGTCTCTAGCGGACCACCAATACACAGATACGCAGTATTTT.